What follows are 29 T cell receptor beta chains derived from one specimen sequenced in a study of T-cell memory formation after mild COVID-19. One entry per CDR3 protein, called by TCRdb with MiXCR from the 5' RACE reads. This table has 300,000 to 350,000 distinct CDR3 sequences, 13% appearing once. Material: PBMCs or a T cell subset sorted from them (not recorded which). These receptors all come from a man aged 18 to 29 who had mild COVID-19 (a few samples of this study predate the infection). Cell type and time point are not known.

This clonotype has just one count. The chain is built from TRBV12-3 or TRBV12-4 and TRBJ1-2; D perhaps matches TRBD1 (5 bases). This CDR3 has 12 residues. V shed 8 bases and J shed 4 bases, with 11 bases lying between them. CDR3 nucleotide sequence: TGTGCCAGCGGGGGTGGAGGCTATGGCTACACCTTC. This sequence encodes CASGGGGYGYTF.

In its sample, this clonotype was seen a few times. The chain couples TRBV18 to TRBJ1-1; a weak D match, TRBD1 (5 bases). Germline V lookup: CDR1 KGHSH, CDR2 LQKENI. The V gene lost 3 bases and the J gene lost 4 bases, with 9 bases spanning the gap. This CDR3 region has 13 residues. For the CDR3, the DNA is TGTGCCAGCTCACCGCACCAGGGCACTGAAGCTTTCTTT. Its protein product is CASSPHQGTEAFF. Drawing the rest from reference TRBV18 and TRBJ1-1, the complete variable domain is NAGVMQNPRHLVRRRGQEARLRCSPMKGHSHVYWYRQLPEEGLKFMVYLQKENIIDESGMPKERFSAEFPKEGPSILRIQQVVRGDSAAYFCASSPHQGTEAFFGQGTRLTVV.

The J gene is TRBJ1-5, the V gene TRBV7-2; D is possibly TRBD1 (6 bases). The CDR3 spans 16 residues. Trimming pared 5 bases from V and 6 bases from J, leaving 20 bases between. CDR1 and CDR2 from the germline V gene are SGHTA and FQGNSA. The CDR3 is CASSPSWTDRRQPQHF. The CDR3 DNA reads TGTGCCAGCAGCCCATCCTGGACAGATCGACGTCAGCCCCAGCATTTT.

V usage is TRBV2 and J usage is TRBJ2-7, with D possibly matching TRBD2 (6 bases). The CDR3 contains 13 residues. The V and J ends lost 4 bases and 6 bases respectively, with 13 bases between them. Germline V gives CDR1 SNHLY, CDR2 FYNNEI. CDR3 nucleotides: TGTGCCAGCAGTGTGGAGGGGAGTAGCGAGCAGTACTTC. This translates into CASSVEGSSEQYF.

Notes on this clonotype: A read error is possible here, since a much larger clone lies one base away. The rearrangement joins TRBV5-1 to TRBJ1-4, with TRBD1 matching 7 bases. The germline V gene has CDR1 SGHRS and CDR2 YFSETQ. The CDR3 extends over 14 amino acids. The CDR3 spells CASSFGTDNEKMFF. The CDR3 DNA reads TGCGCCAGCAGCTTCGGGACAGATAATGAAAAAATGTTTTTT. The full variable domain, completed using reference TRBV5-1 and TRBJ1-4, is KAGVTQTPRYLIKTRGQQVTLSCSPISGHRSVSWYQQTPGQGLQFLFEYFSETQRNKGNFPGRFSGRQFSNSRSEMNVSTLELGDSALYLCASSFGTDNEKMFFGSGTQLSVL.

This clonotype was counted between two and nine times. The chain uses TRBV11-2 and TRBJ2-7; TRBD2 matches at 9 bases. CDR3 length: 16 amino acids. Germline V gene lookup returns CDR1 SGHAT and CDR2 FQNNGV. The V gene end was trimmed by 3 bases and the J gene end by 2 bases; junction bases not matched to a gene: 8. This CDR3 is CASSLGRLAVTYEQYF. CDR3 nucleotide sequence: TGTGCCAGCAGCTTGGGGCGACTAGCGGTTACCTACGAGCAGTACTTC. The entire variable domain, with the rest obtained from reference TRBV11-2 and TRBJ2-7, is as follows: EAGVAQSPRYKIIEKRQSVAFWCNPISGHATLYWYQQILGQGPKLLIQFQNNGVVDDSQLPKDRFSAERLKGVDSTLKIQPAKLEDSAVYLCASSLGRLAVTYEQYFGPGTRLTVT.

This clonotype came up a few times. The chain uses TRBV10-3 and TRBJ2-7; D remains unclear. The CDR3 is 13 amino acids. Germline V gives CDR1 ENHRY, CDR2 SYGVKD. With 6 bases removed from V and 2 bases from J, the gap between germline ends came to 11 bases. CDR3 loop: CAISPDGAYEQYF. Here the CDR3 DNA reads TGTGCCATCAGCCCGGACGGAGCCTACGAGCAGTACTTC.

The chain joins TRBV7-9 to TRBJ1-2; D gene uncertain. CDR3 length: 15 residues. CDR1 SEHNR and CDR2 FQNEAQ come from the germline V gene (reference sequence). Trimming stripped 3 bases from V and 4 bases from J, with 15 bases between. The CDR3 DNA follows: TGTGCCAGCAGCTTTGGTAGATCGAGAACCTATGGCTACACCTTC. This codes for CASSFGRSRTYGYTF.

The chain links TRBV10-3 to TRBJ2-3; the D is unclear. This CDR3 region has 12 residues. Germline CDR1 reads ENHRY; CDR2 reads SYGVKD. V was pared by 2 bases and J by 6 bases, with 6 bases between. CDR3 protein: CAISELSDTQYF. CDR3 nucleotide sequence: TGTGCCATCAGTGAGCTTTCCGATACGCAGTATTTT.

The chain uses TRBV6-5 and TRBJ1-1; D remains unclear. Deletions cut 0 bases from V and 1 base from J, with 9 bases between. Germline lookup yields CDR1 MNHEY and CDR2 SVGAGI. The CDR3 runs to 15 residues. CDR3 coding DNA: TGTGCCAGCAGTTACTCTTACAATTGGAACACTGAAGCTTTCTTT. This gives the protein CASSYSYNWNTEAFF.

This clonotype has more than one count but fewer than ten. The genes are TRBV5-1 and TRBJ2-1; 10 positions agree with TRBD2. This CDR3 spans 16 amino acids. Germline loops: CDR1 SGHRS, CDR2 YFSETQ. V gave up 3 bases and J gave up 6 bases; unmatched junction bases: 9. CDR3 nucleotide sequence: TGCGCCAGCAGCTCGATGCAAGCGGGGGGGCTCAATGAGCAGTTCTTC. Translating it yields CASSSMQAGGLNEQFF.

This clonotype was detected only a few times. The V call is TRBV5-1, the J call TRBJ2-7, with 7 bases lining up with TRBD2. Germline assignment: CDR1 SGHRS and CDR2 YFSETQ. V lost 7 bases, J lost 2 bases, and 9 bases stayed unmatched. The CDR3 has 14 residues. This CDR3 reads CASGSGGPTYEQYF. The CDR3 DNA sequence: TGCGCCAGCGGATCGGGGGGACCGACCTACGAGCAGTACTTC.

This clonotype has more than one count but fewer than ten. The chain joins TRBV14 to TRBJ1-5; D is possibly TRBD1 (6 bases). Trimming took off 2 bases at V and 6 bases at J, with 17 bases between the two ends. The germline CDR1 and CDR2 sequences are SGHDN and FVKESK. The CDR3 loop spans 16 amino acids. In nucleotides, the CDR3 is TGTGCCAGCAGCCAACCTAGGCCGGGACAAATTCAGCCCCAGCATTTT. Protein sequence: CASSQPRPGQIQPQHF.

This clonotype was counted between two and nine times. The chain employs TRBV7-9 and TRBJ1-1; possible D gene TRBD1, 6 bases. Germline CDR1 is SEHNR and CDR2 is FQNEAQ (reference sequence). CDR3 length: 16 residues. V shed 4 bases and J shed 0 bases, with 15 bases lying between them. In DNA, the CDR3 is TGTGCCAGCAGCTCACCGGGGGGGCGGATGAACACTGAAGCTTTCTTT. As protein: CASSSPGGRMNTEAFF.

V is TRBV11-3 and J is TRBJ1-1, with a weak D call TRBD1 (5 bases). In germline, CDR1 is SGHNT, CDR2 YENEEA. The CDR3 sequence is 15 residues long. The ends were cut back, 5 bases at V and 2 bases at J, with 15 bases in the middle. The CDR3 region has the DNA TGTGCCAGCAGCGCCGAGGGACGGGGAAACACTGAAGCTTTCTTT. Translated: CASSAEGRGNTEAFF.

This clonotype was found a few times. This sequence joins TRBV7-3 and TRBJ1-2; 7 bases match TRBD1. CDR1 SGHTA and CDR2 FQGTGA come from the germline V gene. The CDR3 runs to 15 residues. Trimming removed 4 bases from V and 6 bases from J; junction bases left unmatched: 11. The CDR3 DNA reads TGTGCCAGCAGCTCCACCGGACAGGCGCAGGATGGCTACACCTTC. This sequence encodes CASSSTGQAQDGYTF.

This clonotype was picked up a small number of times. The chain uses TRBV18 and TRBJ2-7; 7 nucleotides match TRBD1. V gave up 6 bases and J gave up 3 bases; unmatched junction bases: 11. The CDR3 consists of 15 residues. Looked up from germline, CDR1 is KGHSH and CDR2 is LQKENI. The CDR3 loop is CASSHTGTAVYEQYF. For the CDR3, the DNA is TGTGCCAGCTCTCACACCGGGACAGCTGTCTACGAGCAGTACTTC.

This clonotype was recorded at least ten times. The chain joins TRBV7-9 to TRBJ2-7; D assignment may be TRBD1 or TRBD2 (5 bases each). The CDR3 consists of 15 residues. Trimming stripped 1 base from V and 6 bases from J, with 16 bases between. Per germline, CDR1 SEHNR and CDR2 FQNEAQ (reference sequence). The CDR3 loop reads CASSLVRGPLGEQYV. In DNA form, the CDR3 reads TGTGCCAGCAGCTTAGTTAGGGGCCCACTAGGCGAGCAGTACGTC.

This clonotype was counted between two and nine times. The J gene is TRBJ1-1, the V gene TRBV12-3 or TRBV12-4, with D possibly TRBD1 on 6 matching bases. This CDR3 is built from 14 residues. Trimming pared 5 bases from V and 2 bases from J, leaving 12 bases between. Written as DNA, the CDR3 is TGTGCCAGCAGTACCAGGGGCCCAAACACTGAAGCTTTCTTT. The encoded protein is CASSTRGPNTEAFF.

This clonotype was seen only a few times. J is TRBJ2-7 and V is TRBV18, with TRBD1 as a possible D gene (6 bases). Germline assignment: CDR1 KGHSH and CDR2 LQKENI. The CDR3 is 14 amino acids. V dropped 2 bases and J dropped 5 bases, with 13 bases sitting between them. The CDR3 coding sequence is TGTGCCAGCTCACCAAGGGCGCAGGGGCACGAGCAGTACTTC. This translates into CASSPRAQGHEQYF. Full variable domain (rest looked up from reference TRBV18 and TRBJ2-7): NAGVMQNPRHLVRRRGQEARLRCSPMKGHSHVYWYRQLPEEGLKFMVYLQKENIIDESGMPKERFSAEFPKEGPSILRIQQVVRGDSAAYFCASSPRAQGHEQYFGPGTRLTVT.

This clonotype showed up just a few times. The DNA for the CDR3 is TGTGCCAGCAGTTCCGGGGCGGACGAGCAGTACTTC. Translated, it gives CASSSGADEQYF. The chain combines TRBV12-3 or TRBV12-4 with TRBJ2-7; the D gene could be TRBD1 or TRBD2 (5 bases each). This CDR3 comprises 12 residues. V dropped 4 bases and J dropped 5 bases, with 9 bases sitting between them.

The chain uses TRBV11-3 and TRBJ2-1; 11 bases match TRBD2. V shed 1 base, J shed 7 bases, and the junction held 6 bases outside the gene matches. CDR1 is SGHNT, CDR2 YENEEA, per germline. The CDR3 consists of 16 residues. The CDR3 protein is CASSLGLAGTRNEQFF. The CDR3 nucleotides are TGTGCCAGCAGCTTAGGACTAGCGGGGACGCGGAATGAGCAGTTCTTC.

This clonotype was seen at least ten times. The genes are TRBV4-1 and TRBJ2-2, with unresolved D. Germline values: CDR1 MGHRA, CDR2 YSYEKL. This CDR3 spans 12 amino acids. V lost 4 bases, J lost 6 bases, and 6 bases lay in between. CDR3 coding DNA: TGCGCCAGCAGCCCCTTTGCCGGGGAGCTGTTTTTT. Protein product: CASSPFAGELFF.

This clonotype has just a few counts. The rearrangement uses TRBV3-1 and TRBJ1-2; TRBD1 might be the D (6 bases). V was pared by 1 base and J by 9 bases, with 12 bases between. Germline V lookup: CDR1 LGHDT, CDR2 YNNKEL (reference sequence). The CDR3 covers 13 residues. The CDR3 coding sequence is TGTGCCAGCAGCCAAGTATCGGGGGCGAGCTACACCTTC. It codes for CASSQVSGASYTF.

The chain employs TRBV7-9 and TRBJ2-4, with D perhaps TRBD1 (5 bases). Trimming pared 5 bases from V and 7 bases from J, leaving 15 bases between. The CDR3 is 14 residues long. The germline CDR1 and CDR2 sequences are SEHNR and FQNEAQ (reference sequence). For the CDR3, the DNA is TGTGCCAGCAGCCCTACAGGACGAGAGAACATTCAGTACTTC. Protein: CASSPTGRENIQYF.

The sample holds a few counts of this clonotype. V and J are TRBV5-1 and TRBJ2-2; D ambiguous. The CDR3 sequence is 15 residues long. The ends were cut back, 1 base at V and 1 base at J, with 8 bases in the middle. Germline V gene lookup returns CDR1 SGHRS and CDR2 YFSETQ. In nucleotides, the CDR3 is TGCGCCAGCAGCTTGTGGCGAGGGAACACCGGGGAGCTGTTTTTT. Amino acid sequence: CASSLWRGNTGELFF.

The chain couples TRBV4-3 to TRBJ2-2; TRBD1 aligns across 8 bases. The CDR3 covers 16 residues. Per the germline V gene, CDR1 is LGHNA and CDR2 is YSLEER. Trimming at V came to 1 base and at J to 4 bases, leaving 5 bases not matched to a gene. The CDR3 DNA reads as TGCGCCAGCAGCCAAGGCGCGGGACAGGTCACCGGGGAGCTGTTTTTT. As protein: CASSQGAGQVTGELFF.

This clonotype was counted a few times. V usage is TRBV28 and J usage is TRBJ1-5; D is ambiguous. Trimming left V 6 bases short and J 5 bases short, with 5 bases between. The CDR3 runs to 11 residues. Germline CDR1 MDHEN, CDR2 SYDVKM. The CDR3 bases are TGTGCCAGCAGCATAGATCAGCCCCAGCATTTT. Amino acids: CASSIDQPQHF.

Written as DNA, the CDR3 is TGCAGTGCTCTAGCGGAGACTAGCACAGATACGCAGTATTTT. Its translation: CSALAETSTDTQYF. The V and J genes are TRBV20-1 and TRBJ2-3; the match to TRBD2 covers 7 bases. Per germline, CDR1 DFQATT and CDR2 SNEGSKA (reference sequence). The trim removed 5 bases at V and 0 bases at J, leaving 5 bases unmatched. This CDR3 is built from 14 residues.